This passage covers 15 T cell receptor beta chains from one sample sequenced in a study of CD8 T cells in ankylosing spondylitis. TCRdb redid the calling of the 5' RACE reads with MiXCR, one entry per CDR3 protein. The data contain 250,000 or so distinct CDR3 sequences, about 10% of them singletons. Material: blood, either unsorted or a sorted T cell fraction (not recorded which). The receptors shown here come from a male donor with ankylosing spondylitis or in good health (not recorded which).

The chain carries TRBV18 and TRBJ1-3; D is undetermined. The CDR3 loop spans 14 amino acids. V was trimmed by 2 bases and J by 2 bases, leaving 7 bases between them. Germline CDR1 reads KGHSH; CDR2 reads LQKENI. CDR3 bases: TGTGCCAGCTCACCAAGAGGACCTGGAAACACCATATATTTT. Residues: CASSPRGPGNTIYF.

This chain uses TRBV12-3 or TRBV12-4 with TRBJ2-7; TRBD2 aligns across 10 bases. The V gene end was trimmed by 6 bases and the J gene end by 3 bases; junction bases not matched to a gene: 8. CDR3 length: 15 residues. The CDR3 coding sequence is TGTGCCAGCAGAGAGGAGCGGGAGGGCCACTACGAGCAGTACTTC. Its translation: CASREEREGHYEQYF.

As regards this clonotype: This may arise from a read error, as a much more abundant clone is one base away. The rearrangement joins TRBV24-1 to TRBJ2-3, with D unclear. Matching the DNA end better, TRBJ1-5 makes the J call doubtful. The CDR3 is made up of 17 amino acids. Germline V gives CDR1 KGHDR, CDR2 SFDVKD. CDR3 loop: CATSGGPGSYSTDTQHF. CDR3 nucleotide sequence: TGTGCCACCAGTGGCGGGCCAGGTTCTTATAGCACAGATACGCAGCATTTT.

This clonotype occurred many times. The rearrangement links TRBV10-3 to TRBJ2-3; 8 bases agree with TRBD1. V lost 8 bases, J lost 3 bases, and 13 bases stayed unmatched. This CDR3 has 16 residues. Germline CDR1 is ENHRY and CDR2 is SYGVKD. The CDR3 region has the DNA TGTGCCATCGCGCTGACAGGGGATGTCGGGACAGATACGCAGTATTTT. It specifies CAIALTGDVGTDTQYF.

This clonotype was seen many times. This sequence joins TRBV27 and TRBJ2-1; TRBD2 matches at 10 bases. There are 14 residues in the CDR3. The germline CDR1 and CDR2 sequences are MNHEY and SMNVEV (reference sequence). J lost 6 bases, V lost 7 bases, and 6 bases had no gene match. CDR3 sequence reads: CASTIAGGINEQFF. CDR3 nucleotides: TGTGCCAGCACTATAGCGGGGGGCATCAATGAGCAGTTCTTC.

The chain carries TRBV7-9 and TRBJ2-1; perhaps TRBD2 as D (8 bases). With 5 bases removed from V and 9 bases from J, the gap between germline ends came to 14 bases. Germline V gives CDR1 SEHNR, CDR2 FQNEAQ (reference sequence). The CDR3 totals 13 residues. CDR3 DNA sequence: TGTGCCAGCAGCGGACAGGCGGGGGGTGAGCAGTTCTTC. This sequence encodes CASSGQAGGEQFF.

The gene calls are TRBV6-5 and TRBJ2-2; no firm D call. In germline, CDR1 is MNHEY, CDR2 SVGAGI. The CDR3 is 16 residues long. V shed 0 bases and J shed 3 bases, with 11 bases lying between them. The CDR3 coding sequence is TGTGCCAGCAGTTACTCGGCTACACAGTACACCGGGGAGCTGTTTTTT. Encoded protein: CASSYSATQYTGELFF.

In this sample, this clonotype turned up a few times. The V gene is TRBV11-1, the J gene TRBJ1-1; TRBD1 aligns across 10 bases. This CDR3 has 18 residues. Germline CDR1 reads SGHAT; CDR2 reads FQDESV (reference sequence). Germline trimming cut 5 bases from V and 4 bases from J; bases unmatched to any gene: 16. The CDR3 bases are TGTGCCAGCAGCCCATCCCGTGCCCAGGACAGGGGGATCACTGAAGCTTTCTTT. This sequence encodes CASSPSRAQDRGITEAFF.

This clonotype was seen ten or more times. For the CDR3, the DNA is TGCGCCAGCAGCCCCGTTCGGGGGGTTCGAACCGGGGAGCTGTTTTTT. This codes for CASSPVRGVRTGELFF. This chain joins TRBV5-1 and TRBJ2-2; TRBD2 agrees at 7 bases. Unmatched junction bases numbered 11, after V lost 4 bases and J lost 5 bases. The germline V gene encodes CDR1 SGHRS and CDR2 YFSETQ. This CDR3 contains 16 residues.

This clonotype was observed a handful of times. V is TRBV7-3 and J is TRBJ2-2, with 11 bases lining up with TRBD2. The CDR3 runs 17 residues. Germline-derived CDR1 and CDR2 are SGHTA and FQGTGA. The V gene end was trimmed by 6 bases and the J gene end by 2 bases; junction bases not matched to a gene: 8. This CDR3 reads CASSPILAGGNTGELFF. The DNA of the CDR3 is TGTGCCAGCAGTCCCATCCTAGCGGGGGGTAACACCGGGGAGCTGTTTTTT.

This clonotype was seen ten or more times. The chain combines TRBV10-3 with TRBJ2-7; 9 positions agree with TRBD2. From germline, CDR1 is ENHRY and CDR2 SYGVKD. The CDR3 contains 15 residues. The trim removed 10 bases at V and 5 bases at J, leaving 15 bases unmatched. The CDR3 nucleotides read TGTGCCAGTCAGATAGGGGCTAGCGGGGAGGACGAGCAGTACTTC. The encoded protein is CASQIGASGEDEQYF.

This clonotype has a count of ten or more. This rearrangement joins TRBV6-1 to TRBJ2-2, with D perhaps TRBD1 or TRBD2 (5 bases each). Germline lookup yields CDR1 MNHNS and CDR2 SASEGT. V was shortened by 7 bases and J by 3 bases, with 12 bases between the two germline ends. The CDR3 runs to 14 residues. In nucleotides, the CDR3 is TGTGCCAGCACCCCCAGGGAGTACACCGGGGAGCTGTTTTTT. Translated, it gives CASTPREYTGELFF.

This clonotype has at least ten counts. A junction end diverges from the germline sequence, so it may reflect a read error. This sequence joins TRBV10-3 and TRBJ2-1, with 8 bases identical to TRBD2. This CDR3 is 11 amino acids long. Germline CDR1 ENHRY, CDR2 SYGVKD. CDR3 loop: CFSGGYNEQFF. CDR3 nucleotide sequence: TGCTTCAGCGGGGGCTACAATGAGCAGTTCTTC.

This clonotype was recorded at least ten times. Written as DNA, the CDR3 is TGTGCCAGCAGTTTAGGACTAGCCATCAATGAGCAGTTCTTC. It encodes CASSLGLAINEQFF. V usage is TRBV12-3 or TRBV12-4 and J usage is TRBJ2-1, with 7 bases lining up with TRBD2. V lost 1 base to trimming and J lost 6 bases; unmatched junction nucleotides: 3. CDR3 length: 14 amino acids.

This clonotype came up many times. V is TRBV4-2 and J is TRBJ2-3, with 9 bases matching TRBD2. The CDR3 covers 17 residues. V shed 4 bases, J shed 3 bases, and the junction held 11 bases outside the gene matches. Germline CDR1 and CDR2: LGHNA and YNFKEQ. The CDR3 bases are TGTGCCAGCAGCCTAGATCCGGGACTAGCAGGGACAGATACGCAGTATTTT. Its protein product is CASSLDPGLAGTDTQYF.